These 30 T cell receptor beta chains originate from one sample sequenced in a study of CD8 T cells in Susac syndrome. After extraction with the RNeasy kit, about 0.45 to 1 ug of the RNA was reverse transcribed using random hexamers. TCRdb re-analysed the immunoSEQ multiplex PCR reads in MiXCR, keeping a single row per CDR3 protein. The sample shows some 400,000 distinct CDR3 sequences, approximately 89% of them seen only once. Sequencing was done on a sample of CD8+ T cells from PBMCs. These receptors were taken from a human donor with multiple sclerosis.

The V gene is TRBV30, the J gene TRBJ2-7; D not resolved. Germline V gives CDR1 GTSNPN, CDR2 SVGIG (reference sequence). The CDR3 sequence is 14 residues long. The ends were cut back, 8 bases at V and 0 bases at J, with 17 bases in the middle. The CDR3 reads CALERHKSSYEQYF. The CDR3 DNA reads as TGTGCCCTGGAGCGCCACAAGAGCTCCTACGAGCAGTACTTC.

CDR3 protein: CASSPVWGQGAMNTEAFF. The CDR3 DNA reads as TGCGCCAGCAGCCCCGTATGGGGACAGGGGGCGATGAACACTGAAGCTTTCTTT. The V and J genes are TRBV5-1 and TRBJ1-1, with 12 bases matching TRBD1. The trim removed 4 bases at V and 0 bases at J, leaving 10 bases unmatched. The CDR3 totals 18 residues. Germline assignment: CDR1 SGHRS and CDR2 YFSETQ.

The J gene is TRBJ1-1, the V gene TRBV7-2; possibly TRBD1 for D (5 bases). The V and J ends lost 1 base and 6 bases respectively, with 12 bases between them. The CDR3 covers 14 residues. The germline gives CDR1 SGHTA, CDR2 FQGNSA. The CDR3 coding sequence is TGTGCCAGCAGCTTAGAGCGGGGGTCCGCTGAAGCTTTCTTT. This sequence encodes CASSLERGSAEAFF.

The chain carries TRBV7-9 and TRBJ1-1, with 8 bases identical to TRBD1. The ends lost 5 bases at V and 4 bases at J; junction bases unmatched: 9. The germline V gene encodes CDR1 SEHNR and CDR2 FQNEAQ (reference sequence). The CDR3 extends over 15 amino acids. Here the CDR3 reads CASSPETGVGTEAFF. DNA for the CDR3: TGTGCCAGCAGCCCGGAGACAGGGGTGGGCACTGAAGCTTTCTTT. Based on the CDR3 plus reference TRBV7-9 and TRBJ1-1, the full variable domain is DTGVSQNPRHKITKRGQNVTFRCDPISEHNRLYWYRQTLGQGPEFLTYFQNEAQLEKSRLLSDRFSAERPKGSFSTLEIQRTEQGDSAMYLCASSPETGVGTEAFFGQGTRLTVV.

J is TRBJ2-1 and V is TRBV7-6; D could derive from TRBD1 or TRBD2 (5 bases each). In germline, CDR1 is SGHVS, CDR2 FNYEAQ. The ends were cut back, 4 bases at V and 6 bases at J, with 10 bases in the middle. The CDR3 loop spans 13 amino acids. In DNA form, the CDR3 reads TGTGCCAGCAGCTACCGGGACCTCAATGAGCAGTTCTTC. Protein product: CASSYRDLNEQFF.

This clonotype was observed once. V and J are TRBV7-9 and TRBJ2-7, with unresolved D. From germline, CDR1 is SEHNR and CDR2 FQNEAQ (reference sequence). Deletions cut 4 bases from V and 6 bases from J, with 19 bases between. CDR3 length: 15 residues. This CDR3 reads CASSSPGGLVGEQYF. The DNA of the CDR3 is TGTGCCAGCAGCTCACCCGGTGGTCTAGTTGGCGAGCAGTACTTC.

The genes are TRBV11-2 and TRBJ1-3; no definite D call. The CDR3 runs to 14 residues. Trimming removed 3 bases from V and 3 bases from J, with 9 bases in between. Germline lookup yields CDR1 SGHAT and CDR2 FQNNGV. CDR3 bases: TGTGCCAGCAGCTTCTCAGTAGATGGAAACACCATATATTTT. It yields the protein CASSFSVDGNTIYF.

V and J are TRBV12-3 or TRBV12-4 and TRBJ1-2, with D perhaps matching TRBD1 (5 bases). This CDR3 is 12 amino acids long. V was cut by 2 bases and J by 6 bases, with 7 bases left in between. For the CDR3, the DNA is TGTGCCAGCAGTTTATCAGGGCATGGCTACACCTTC. Translated: CASSLSGHGYTF.

The chain couples TRBV27 to TRBJ2-6; D is uncertain. The length of the CDR3 is 16 residues. Trimming took off 2 bases at V and 0 bases at J, with 8 bases between the two ends. The germline V gene has CDR1 MNHEY and CDR2 SMNVEV (reference sequence). This chain's CDR3 is CASSLAVLSGANVLTF. The CDR3 bases are TGTGCCAGCAGTTTAGCAGTGCTCTCTGGGGCCAACGTCCTGACTTTC.

This chain links TRBV14 with TRBJ2-1, with 9 bases fitting TRBD2. V was pared by 2 bases and J by 6 bases, with 5 bases of the junction left unmatched. The CDR3 has 15 residues. The germline gives CDR1 SGHDN, CDR2 FVKESK. CDR3 sequence (DNA): TGTGCCAGCAGCCAAATAGCGGGAGCGGTCAATGAGCAGTTCTTC. Its protein is CASSQIAGAVNEQFF. The full variable domain, in which reference TRBV14 and TRBJ2-1 provide the parts outside the CDR3, is EAGVTQFPSHSVIEKGQTVTLRCDPISGHDNLYWYRRVMGKEIKFLLHFVKESKQDESGMPNNRFLAERTGGTYSTLKVQPAELEDSGVYFCASSQIAGAVNEQFFGPGTRLTVL.

The chain links TRBV10-3 to TRBJ2-1, with D unresolved. Germline V gene sequence: CDR1 ENHRY, CDR2 SYGVKD. V lost 5 bases and J lost 4, with 15 bases in between. The CDR3 spans 15 residues. The CDR3 sequence: CAISNRVQVYNEQFF. CDR3 nucleotides: TGTGCCATCAGTAATCGAGTCCAGGTTTACAATGAGCAGTTCTTC.

The chain is built from TRBV20-1 and TRBJ2-1; D might be TRBD2 (5 bases). The CDR3 consists of 14 residues. Per germline, CDR1 DFQATT and CDR2 SNEGSKA (reference sequence). V was shortened by 3 bases and J by 0 bases, with 9 bases between the two germline ends. The CDR3 nucleotides read TGCAGTGCTAGCGGGAAAAGCTCCTACAATGAGCAGTTCTTC. Its protein is CSASGKSSYNEQFF.

The rearrangement uses TRBV19 and TRBJ1-4; D is possibly TRBD1 (6 bases). CDR1 is LNHDA and CDR2 is SQIVND in the germline V gene (reference sequence). The CDR3 is made up of 14 amino acids. V was pared by 10 bases and J by 7 bases, with 19 bases between. CDR3 sequence (DNA): TGTGCCACCCAGAATGGGGGGCTTGCTGAAAAACTGTTTTTT. Translated, it gives CATQNGGLAEKLFF.

The count of this clonotype is one. The J gene is TRBJ2-7, the V gene TRBV7-9; tentative D call: TRBD1 (5 bases). The V end lost 0 bases, the J end lost 2 bases, and 14 bases lay between the germline ends. The germline CDR1 and CDR2 sequences are SEHNR and FQNEAQ (reference sequence). The CDR3 is 16 residues long. In DNA form, the CDR3 reads TGTGCCAGCAGCTTAGCTCCGGCAGGGCAGGCCTACGAGCAGTACTTC. Its translation is CASSLAPAGQAYEQYF.

V and J are TRBV3-1 and TRBJ2-3, with 9 bases lining up with TRBD2. The trim removed 0 bases at V and 1 base at J, leaving 5 bases unmatched. Looked up from germline, CDR1 is LGHDT and CDR2 is YNNKEL (reference sequence). CDR3 length equals 17 residues. The chain's CDR3 is CASSQDLIAGGTDTQYF. The CDR3, as DNA: TGTGCCAGCAGCCAAGATCTGATAGCGGGGGGCACAGATACGCAGTATTTT.

This clonotype showed up just once. The chain combines TRBV14 with TRBJ1-2; D is ambiguous. Germline assignment: CDR1 SGHDN and CDR2 FVKESK. CDR3 length: 13 residues. V lost 1 base to trimming and J lost 5 bases, with 8 bases between them. The CDR3 DNA is TGTGCCAGCAGCCAAGTTGGGGAGTATGGCTACACCTTC. This encodes CASSQVGEYGYTF. Variable domain in full (rest from reference TRBV14 and TRBJ1-2): EAGVTQFPSHSVIEKGQTVTLRCDPISGHDNLYWYRRVMGKEIKFLLHFVKESKQDESGMPNNRFLAERTGGTYSTLKVQPAELEDSGVYFCASSQVGEYGYTFGSGTRLTVV.

The rearrangement uses TRBV19 and TRBJ2-7; a possible D gene is TRBD2 (7 bases). V shed 7 bases and J shed 7 bases, with 17 bases lying between them. Germline assignment: CDR1 LNHDA and CDR2 SQIVND (reference sequence). The CDR3 covers 13 residues. The CDR3: CASNPAGAGEQYF. The CDR3 nucleotides are TGTGCCAGTAACCCTGCGGGGGCTGGAGAGCAGTACTTC.

The rearrangement uses TRBV29-1 and TRBJ2-3, with D maybe TRBD1 (6 bases). The V gene's germline CDR1 is SQVTM and CDR2 ANQGSEA. The length of the CDR3 is 15 residues. V dropped 0 bases and J dropped 2 bases, with 12 bases sitting between them. CDR3 protein: CSVEETGQNTDTQYF. DNA for the CDR3: TGCAGCGTTGAAGAAACTGGACAGAACACAGATACGCAGTATTTT.

V usage is TRBV20-1 and J usage is TRBJ2-7, with TRBD2 as a possible D gene (6 bases). V was trimmed by 3 bases and J by 5 bases, leaving 11 bases between them. The germline CDR1 and CDR2 sequences are DFQATT and SNEGSKA (reference sequence). The CDR3 sequence is 12 residues long. CDR3 loop: CSARFGGHEQYF. The CDR3 nucleotides are TGCAGTGCTAGGTTCGGGGGACACGAGCAGTACTTC.

The chain links TRBV7-2 to TRBJ2-6; D remains unclear. The CDR3 is made up of 15 amino acids. Trimming shortened V by 2 bases and J by 0 bases, and 5 bases separated the two germline ends. Germline V lookup: CDR1 SGHTA, CDR2 FQGNSA. The CDR3, as DNA: TGTGCCAGCAGCTTACTGGCCTCTGGGGCCAACGTCCTGACTTTC. Its protein is CASSLLASGANVLTF.

The genes are TRBV27 and TRBJ1-2; D is uncertain. This CDR3 comprises 14 residues. The V gene lost 6 bases and the J gene lost 2 bases, with 13 bases spanning the gap. Germline-derived CDR1 and CDR2 are MNHEY and SMNVEV (reference sequence). The CDR3 sequence: CASRSGYLNYGYTF. The DNA of the CDR3 is TGTGCCAGCAGATCAGGCTATCTCAACTATGGCTACACCTTC.

The rearrangement links TRBV5-4 to TRBJ1-1, with unresolved D. Germline loops: CDR1 SGHNT, CDR2 YYREEE (reference sequence). V was cut by 4 bases and J by 3 bases, with 10 bases left in between. The CDR3 totals 13 residues. CDR3 sequence (DNA): TGTGCCAGCAGCGGGTGGTCGGACACTGAAGCTTTCTTT. Protein: CASSGWSDTEAFF.

The chain links TRBV27 to TRBJ2-3; D may be TRBD2 (6 bases). Trimming stripped 5 bases from V and 4 bases from J, with 22 bases between. This CDR3 has 17 amino acids. CDR1 is MNHEY, CDR2 SMNVEV, per germline (reference sequence). The CDR3 DNA reads TGTGCCAGCAGTCTCACGGCTTCGGGGGTGGGCCCAGATACGCAGTATTTT. Protein product: CASSLTASGVGPDTQYF.

The chain carries TRBV2 and TRBJ2-1; 10 nucleotides align to TRBD1. Germline lookup yields CDR1 SNHLY and CDR2 FYNNEI. The CDR3 covers 18 residues. After removal of 5 bases from V and 5 bases from J, the junction contained 15 bases not matched to a gene. CDR3 bases: TGTGCCAGCAGTCTTTTCTCCTCCCGGGACAGGGGAGACAATGAGCAGTTCTTC. Its protein product is CASSLFSSRDRGDNEQFF.

This clonotype was detected a few times. The CDR3 spells CASSPGQGYYGYTF. DNA for the CDR3: TGTGCCAGTTCGCCGGGACAGGGATACTATGGCTACACCTTC. J is TRBJ1-2 and V is TRBV12-3 or TRBV12-4; 9 bases are shared with TRBD1. CDR3 length: 14 residues. V dropped 9 bases and J dropped 3; count of bases not matched to a gene: 8.

The chain couples TRBV5-6 to TRBJ2-2, with a weak D call TRBD2 (5 bases). Germline assignment: CDR1 SGHDT and CDR2 YYEEEE. The CDR3 is 16 amino acids. Between the trimmed V and J ends, which lost 0 bases and 3 bases, there was a span of 12 bases. CDR3 in amino acids: CASSLEAEAYTGELFF. CDR3 sequence (DNA): TGTGCCAGCAGCTTGGAAGCGGAAGCATACACCGGGGAGCTGTTTTTT. The complete variable domain, with remaining parts taken from reference TRBV5-6 and TRBJ2-2, reads DAGVTQSPTHLIKTRGQQVTLRCSPKSGHDTVSWYQQALGQGPQFIFQYYEEEERQRGNFPDRFSGHQFPNYSSELNVNALLLGDSALYLCASSLEAEAYTGELFFGEGSRLTVL.

The J gene is TRBJ2-1, the V gene TRBV4-1, with 12 bases identical to TRBD1. CDR1 and CDR2 from the germline V gene are MGHRA and YSYEKL. The CDR3 length is 15 residues. V gave up 2 bases and J gave up 9 bases; unmatched junction bases: 5. CDR3 sequence reads: CASSQLGQGALEQFF. As DNA, the CDR3 is TGCGCCAGCAGCCAATTGGGACAGGGGGCCCTTGAGCAGTTCTTC.

V and J are TRBV30 and TRBJ1-1; D unresolved. Germline assignment: CDR1 GTSNPN and CDR2 SVGIG (reference sequence). V lost 4 bases and J 0 bases, leaving 24 bases between the germline ends. This CDR3 is built from 18 residues. For the CDR3, the DNA is TGTGCCTGGATCGGGCCTGTGGCCGATGTATCGATGAACACTGAAGCTTTCTTT. Its translation is CAWIGPVADVSMNTEAFF.

The chain joins TRBV29-1 to TRBJ1-1; no clear D. This CDR3 contains 13 residues. Per germline, CDR1 SQVTM and CDR2 ANQGSEA. The V end was cut by 5 bases, the J end by 1 base, with 11 bases between. The CDR3 DNA reads TGCAGCGTTTTCGGCGTATGGAACACTGAAGCTTTCTTT. Its protein product is CSVFGVWNTEAFF.

The rearrangement joins TRBV7-8 to TRBJ1-4, with D possibly matching TRBD1 (6 bases). The V end lost 3 bases, the J end lost 7 bases, and 18 bases lay between the germline ends. This CDR3 region has 16 residues. The germline gives CDR1 SGHVS, CDR2 FQNEAQ. Here the CDR3 reads CASSFFRQGKSEKLFF. The CDR3 nucleotides read TGTGCCAGCAGCTTCTTTCGTCAGGGGAAGTCTGAAAAACTGTTTTTT.